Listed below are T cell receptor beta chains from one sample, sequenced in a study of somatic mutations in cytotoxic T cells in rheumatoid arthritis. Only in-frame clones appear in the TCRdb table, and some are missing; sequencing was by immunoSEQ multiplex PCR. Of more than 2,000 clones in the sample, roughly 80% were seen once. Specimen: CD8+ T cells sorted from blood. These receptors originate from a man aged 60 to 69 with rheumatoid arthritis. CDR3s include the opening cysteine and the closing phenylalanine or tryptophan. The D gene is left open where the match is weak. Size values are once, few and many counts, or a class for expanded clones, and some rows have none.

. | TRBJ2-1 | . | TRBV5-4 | CASRPDYQSVNEQFF | TGTGCCAGCAGGCCCGACTACCAATCGGTCAATGAGCAGTTCTTC
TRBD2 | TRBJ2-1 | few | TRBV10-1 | CASETSGGRDNEQFF | TGCGCCAGCGAAACTAGCGGGGGCCGGGACAATGAGCAGTTCTTC
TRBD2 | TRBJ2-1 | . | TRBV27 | CASSLSLAGGRNEQFF | TGTGCCAGCAGTTTAAGTCTAGCGGGGGGGAGGAATGAGCAGTTCTTC
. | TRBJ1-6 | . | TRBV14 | CASSQDRGYSPLHF | TGTGCCAGCAGCCAAGACAGAGGGTATTCACCCCTCCACTTT
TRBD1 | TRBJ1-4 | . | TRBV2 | CASSERGLGEKLFF | TGTGCCAGCAGTGAGAGGGGGCTAGGGGAAAAACTGTTTTTT
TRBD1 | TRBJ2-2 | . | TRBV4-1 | CASSHHGQGALTGELFF | TGCGCCAGCAGCCACCATGGACAGGGGGCGCTCACCGGGGAGCTGTTTTTT
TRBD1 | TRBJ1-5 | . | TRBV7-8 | CASSPQGALDYRSNQPQHF | TGTGCCAGCAGCCCACAGGGGGCGCTGGATTATAGGAGCAATCAGCCCCAGCATTTT
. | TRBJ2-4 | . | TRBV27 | CASSFQGSPIQYF | TGTGCCAGCAGTTTTCAGGGGAGCCCGATTCAGTACTTC
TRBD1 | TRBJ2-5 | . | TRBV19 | CASSTGTGSETQYF | TGTGCCAGTAGTACAGGGACAGGGTCAGAGACCCAGTACTTC
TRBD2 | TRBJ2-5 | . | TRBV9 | CASSSGGGETQYF | TGTGCCAGCAGTTCGGGGGGAGGGGAGACCCAGTACTTC
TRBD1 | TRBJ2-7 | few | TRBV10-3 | CAINPTGTYEQYF | TGTGCCATCAATCCGACAGGGACCTACGAGCAGTACTTC
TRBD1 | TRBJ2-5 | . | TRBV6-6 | CASSYPGQGQETQYF | TGTGCCAGCAGTTACCCGGGACAGGGTCAAGAGACCCAGTACTTC
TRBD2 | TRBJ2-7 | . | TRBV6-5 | CASSYSRLADAYEQYF | TGTGCCAGCAGTTACTCAAGACTAGCAGACGCCTACGAGCAGTACTTC
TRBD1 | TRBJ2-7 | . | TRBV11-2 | CASSWRDRGSWEQYF | TGTGCCAGCAGCTGGAGGGACAGGGGCTCTTGGGAGCAGTACTTC
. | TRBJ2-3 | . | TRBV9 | CASTLTWQDGSDTQYF | TGTGCCAGCACTCTAACCTGGCAGGATGGGTCAGATACGCAGTATTTT
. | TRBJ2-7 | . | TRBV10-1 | CASTRQASSYEQYF | TGCGCCAGCACTAGACAGGCGAGCTCCTACGAGCAGTACTTC
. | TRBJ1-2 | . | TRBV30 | CACRYYGYTF | TGTGCCTGTCGGTACTATGGCTACACCTTC
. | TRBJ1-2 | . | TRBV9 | CASSPTEGFGYEGYTF | TGTGCCAGCAGCCCTACGGAGGGATTTGGCTATGAAGGCTACACCTTC
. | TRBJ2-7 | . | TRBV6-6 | CASSPGTGEYEQYF | TGTGCCAGCAGTCCTGGGACGGGAGAGTACGAGCAGTACTTC
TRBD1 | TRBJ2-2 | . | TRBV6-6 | CASSYSDRGGSGELFF | TGTGCCAGCAGTTACTCGGACAGGGGCGGGTCCGGGGAGCTGTTTTTT
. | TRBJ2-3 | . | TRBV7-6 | CASSLRAGGALRTDTQYF | TGTGCCAGCAGCTTAAGGGCCGGGGGAGCGCTTCGCACAGATACGCAGTATTTT
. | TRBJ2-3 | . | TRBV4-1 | CASSSEWEDTDTQYF | TGCGCCAGCAGCTCCGAGTGGGAGGACACAGATACGCAGTATTTT
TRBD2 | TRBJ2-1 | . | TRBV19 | CASSMDSGGANEQFF | TGTGCCAGTAGTATGGACAGCGGGGGGGCAAATGAGCAGTTCTTC
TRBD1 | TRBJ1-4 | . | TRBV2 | CASSGQGARGEKLFF | TGTGCCAGCAGTGGTCAGGGGGCAAGGGGTGAAAAACTGTTTTTT
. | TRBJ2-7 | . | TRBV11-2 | CASSSDSDDEQYF | TGTGCCAGCAGCTCGGACAGCGACGACGAGCAGTACTTC
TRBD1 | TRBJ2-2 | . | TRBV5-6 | CASSFMGQVYTGELFF | TGTGCCAGCAGCTTCATGGGACAGGTATACACCGGGGAGCTGTTTTTT
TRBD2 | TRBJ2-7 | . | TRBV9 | CASSVSGTTTYEQYF | TGTGCCAGCAGCGTGTCCGGGACTACAACCTACGAGCAGTACTTC
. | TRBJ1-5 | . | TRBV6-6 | CASSYLGWGDQPQHF | TGTGCCAGCAGTTACTTAGGCTGGGGAGATCAGCCCCAGCATTTT
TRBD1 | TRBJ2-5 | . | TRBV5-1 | CASSSGQAYQETQYF | TGCGCCAGCAGCTCGGGACAGGCGTACCAAGAGACCCAGTACTTC
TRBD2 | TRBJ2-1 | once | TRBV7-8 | CASSTSGSYNEQFF | TGTGCCAGCAGCACTAGCGGGAGTTATAATGAGCAGTTCTTC
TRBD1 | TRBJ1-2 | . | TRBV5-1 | CASSYAPGGDSGYTF | TGCGCCAGCAGTTACGCTCCAGGGGGCGATAGTGGCTACACCTTC
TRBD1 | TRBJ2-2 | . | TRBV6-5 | CASSYGDRGRTGELFF | TGTGCCAGCAGTTACGGAGACAGGGGGCGCACCGGGGAGCTGTTTTTT
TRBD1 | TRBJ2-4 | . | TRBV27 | CASSSSGQENIQYF | TGTGCCAGCAGTTCCTCGGGACAGGAAAACATTCAGTACTTC
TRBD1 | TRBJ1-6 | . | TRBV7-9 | CASSSYGTDNSPLHF | TGTGCCAGCAGCTCCTACGGGACAGACAATTCACCCCTCCACTTT
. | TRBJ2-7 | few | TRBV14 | CASSQRGFGYEQYF | TGTGCCAGCAGCCAACGGGGGTTTGGGTACGAGCAGTACTTC
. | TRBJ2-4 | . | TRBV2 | CASSADWGQAKNIQYF | TGTGCCAGCAGTGCAGACTGGGGACAAGCCAAAAACATTCAGTACTTC
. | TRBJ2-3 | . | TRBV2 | CASSEDRGSDTQYF | TGTGCCAGCAGTGAAGATCGAGGATCTGATACGCAGTATTTT
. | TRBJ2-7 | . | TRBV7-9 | CASSLKGEEQYF | TGTGCCAGCAGCTTAAAGGGGGAAGAGCAGTACTTC
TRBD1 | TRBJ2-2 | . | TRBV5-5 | CASTLPGTGGTGELFF | TGTGCCAGCACCTTACCTGGGACAGGGGGCACCGGGGAGCTGTTTTTT
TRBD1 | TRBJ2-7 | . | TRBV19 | CASSTVDRDEQYF | TGTGCCAGTAGTACCGTCGACAGGGACGAGCAGTACTTC
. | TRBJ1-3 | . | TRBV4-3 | CASSQDDGQGNQIYF | TGCGCCAGCAGCCAAGATGACGGACAAGGAAACCAAATATATTTT
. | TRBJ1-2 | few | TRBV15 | CATSRSTGGYGYTF | TGTGCCACCAGCAGATCGACGGGAGGGTATGGCTACACCTTC
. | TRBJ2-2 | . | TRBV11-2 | CASRRGFGVTGELFF | TGTGCCAGCAGGAGGGGGTTTGGGGTAACCGGGGAGCTGTTTTTT
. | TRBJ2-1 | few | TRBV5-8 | CASSLRDTRHNEQFF | TGTGCCAGCAGCTTGCGGGATACTCGGCACAATGAGCAGTTCTTC
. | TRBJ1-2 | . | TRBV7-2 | CASSSLQGWTYGYTF | TGTGCCAGCAGCTCTCTCCAGGGATGGACCTATGGCTACACCTTC
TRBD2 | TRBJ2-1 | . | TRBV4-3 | CASSQEDQREGDEQFF | TGCGCCAGCAGCCAAGAAGATCAGCGGGAGGGGGATGAGCAGTTCTTC
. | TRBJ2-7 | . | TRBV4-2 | CASSQVSVGTFDVEQYF | TGTGCCAGCAGCCAAGTATCGGTCGGGACATTTGACGTGGAGCAGTACTTC